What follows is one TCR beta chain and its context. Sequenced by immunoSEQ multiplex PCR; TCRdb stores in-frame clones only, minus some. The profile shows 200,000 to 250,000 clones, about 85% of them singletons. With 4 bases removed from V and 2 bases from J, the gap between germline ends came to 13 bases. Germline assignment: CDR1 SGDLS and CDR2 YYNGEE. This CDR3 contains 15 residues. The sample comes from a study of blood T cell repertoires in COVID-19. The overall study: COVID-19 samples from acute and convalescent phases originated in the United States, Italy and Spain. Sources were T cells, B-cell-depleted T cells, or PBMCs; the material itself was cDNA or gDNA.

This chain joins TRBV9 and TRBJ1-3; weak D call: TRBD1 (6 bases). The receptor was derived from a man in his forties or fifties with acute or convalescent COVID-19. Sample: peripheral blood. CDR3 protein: CASSSSGDAGNTIYF. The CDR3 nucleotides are TGTGCCAGCAGCTCCTCAGGGGATGCTGGAAACACCATATATTTT.